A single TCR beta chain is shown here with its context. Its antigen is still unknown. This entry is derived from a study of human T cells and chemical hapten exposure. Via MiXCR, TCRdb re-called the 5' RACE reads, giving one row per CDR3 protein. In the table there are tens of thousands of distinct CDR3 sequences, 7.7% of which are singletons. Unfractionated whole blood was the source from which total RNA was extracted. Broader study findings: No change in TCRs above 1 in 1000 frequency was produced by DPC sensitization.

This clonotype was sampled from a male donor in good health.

CDR3 sequence: CASSLGTGAPTDTQYF. The DNA of the CDR3 is TGCGCCAGCAGCCTAGGGACAGGGGCCCCGACAGATACGCAGTATTTT. The rearrangement links TRBV5-1 to TRBJ2-3, with 10 bases matching TRBD1. The trim removed 4 bases at V and 3 bases at J, leaving 8 bases unmatched. CDR1 is SGHRS, CDR2 YFSETQ, per germline. This CDR3 region has 16 residues.